The 9 T cell receptor beta chains reported below all come from one sample, sequenced in a study of blood T cell repertoires in COVID-19. This table comes from immunoSEQ multiplex PCR, and its TCRdb copy is limited to in-frame clones, with some not included. Among hundreds of thousands of clones listed, 87% were seen once. The sample comprised PBMCs or T cells enriched from blood (not recorded which). Every receptor here comes from a woman aged 25 to 39 with acute COVID-19.

This clone was picked up one time. Other DNA sequences in the sample encode the same CDR3. The J gene is TRBJ1-5, the V gene TRBV28; D unclear. Germline V gene sequence: CDR1 MDHEN, CDR2 SYDVKM. The V gene lost 5 bases and the J gene lost 0 bases, with 5 bases spanning the gap. The CDR3 consists of 13 residues. CDR3: CASSLSSNQPQHF. The CDR3 DNA is TGTGCCAGCAGTCTCAGTAGCAATCAGCCCCAGCATTTT.

This sequence joins TRBV29-1 and TRBJ1-2; D remains ambiguous. The CDR3 is made up of 14 amino acids. Germline V gene data show CDR1 as SQVTM and CDR2 as ANQGSEA. V was trimmed by 5 bases and J by 4 bases, leaving 17 bases between them. The CDR3 loop is CSVSDRLNRYGYTF. The CDR3 DNA sequence: TGCAGCGTTAGTGACCGACTAAACCGCTATGGCTACACCTTC.

This chain uses TRBV19 with TRBJ2-3, with 9 positions matching TRBD2. The CDR3 is 16 amino acids. V lost 4 bases to trimming and J lost 4 bases; unmatched junction nucleotides: 9. Germline-derived CDR1 and CDR2 are LNHDA and SQIVND (reference sequence). CDR3 sequence: CASSRIAGEGADTQYF. The CDR3 bases are TGTGCCAGTAGTAGGATAGCGGGAGAGGGCGCAGATACGCAGTATTTT.

The chain combines TRBV19 with TRBJ1-2, with 7 bases fitting TRBD1. CDR1 and CDR2 from the germline V gene are LNHDA and SQIVND (reference sequence). Trimming cost V 7 bases and J 4 bases; bases outside gene matches: 9. The CDR3 length is 14 residues. CDR3 nucleotides: TGTGCCAGTAACGCCGGGACAGAGTTCTATGGCTACACCTTC. Protein: CASNAGTEFYGYTF.

J is TRBJ2-3 and V is TRBV2, with 11 positions matching TRBD2. Germline-derived CDR1 and CDR2 are SNHLY and FYNNEI. There are 16 residues in the CDR3. With 5 bases clipped from V and 2 bases from J, the junction kept 6 bases outside the gene matches. CDR3: CASSPGTSGYTDTQYF. CDR3 nucleotides: TGTGCCAGCAGTCCCGGGACTAGCGGTTACACAGATACGCAGTATTTT.

As to this clone: The DNA is left out, because the CDR3 cannot be placed on it with certainty; the CDR3 is given as TCRdb lists it. V usage is TRBV10-1 and J usage is TRBJ1-2. The germline CDR1 and CDR2 sequences are WNHNN and SYGVQD (reference sequence). The CDR3 is made up of 23 amino acids, end residues included. CDR3 in amino acids: CASILSRQRQTMATPSANYGYTF.

The V gene is TRBV28, the J gene TRBJ1-2, with D maybe TRBD1 (6 bases). The CDR3 runs 13 residues. Germline CDR1 reads MDHEN; CDR2 reads SYDVKM. Trimming took off 2 bases at V and 4 bases at J, with 8 bases between the two ends. The CDR3 sequence is CASSLQGGYGYTF. As DNA, the CDR3 is TGTGCCAGCAGTTTACAAGGGGGCTATGGCTACACCTTC.

The chain links TRBV27 to TRBJ1-3; D is ambiguous. The V end was cut by 2 bases, the J end by 4 bases, with 9 bases between. The CDR3 is made up of 14 amino acids. CDR1 and CDR2 (germline): MNHEY, SMNVEV (reference sequence). The CDR3 DNA is TGTGCCAGCAGTTTACGCGGGTCGGGAAACACCATATATTTT. The encoded protein is CASSLRGSGNTIYF.

This clone appeared a single time. The CDR3 region is CASSFLARTSSGQPQHF. For the CDR3, the DNA is TGTGCCAGTTCATTTCTAGCCCGGACCTCTTCGGGTCAGCCCCAGCATTTT. The V gene is TRBV18, the J gene TRBJ1-5; D ambiguous. CDR1 is KGHSH, CDR2 LQKENI, per germline. Trimming pared 9 bases from V and 6 bases from J, leaving 27 bases between. This CDR3 is built from 17 residues.